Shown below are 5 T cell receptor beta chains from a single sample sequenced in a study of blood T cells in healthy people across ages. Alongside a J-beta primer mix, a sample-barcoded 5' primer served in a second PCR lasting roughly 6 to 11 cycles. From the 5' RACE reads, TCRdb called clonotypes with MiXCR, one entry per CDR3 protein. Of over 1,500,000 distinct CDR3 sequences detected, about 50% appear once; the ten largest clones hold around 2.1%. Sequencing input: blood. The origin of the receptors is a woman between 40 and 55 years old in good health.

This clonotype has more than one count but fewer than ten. CDR3 region: CASSIHWRDTQYF. The CDR3 DNA sequence: TGTGCCAGCAGTATCCACTGGAGGGATACGCAGTATTTT. The V and J genes are TRBV6-6 and TRBJ2-3, with D perhaps matching TRBD2 (5 bases). V lost 5 bases, J lost 6 bases, and 12 bases lay in between. This CDR3 spans 13 amino acids. Germline V gene sequence: CDR1 MNHNY, CDR2 SVGAGI (reference sequence).

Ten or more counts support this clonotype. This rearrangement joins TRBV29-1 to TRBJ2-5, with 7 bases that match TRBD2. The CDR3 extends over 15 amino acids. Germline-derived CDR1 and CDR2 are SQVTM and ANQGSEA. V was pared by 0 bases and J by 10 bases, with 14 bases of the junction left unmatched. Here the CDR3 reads CSVEDGGGRQGNQYF. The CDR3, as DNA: TGCAGCGTTGAAGATGGGGGGGGACGACAAGGGAACCAGTACTTC.

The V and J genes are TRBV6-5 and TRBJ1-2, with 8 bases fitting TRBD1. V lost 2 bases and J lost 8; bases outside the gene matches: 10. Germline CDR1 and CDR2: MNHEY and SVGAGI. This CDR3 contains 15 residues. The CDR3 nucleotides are TGTGCCAGCAGTTACGAGGGCAGGGGGCCTCGCGGCTACACCTTC. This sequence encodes CASSYEGRGPRGYTF.

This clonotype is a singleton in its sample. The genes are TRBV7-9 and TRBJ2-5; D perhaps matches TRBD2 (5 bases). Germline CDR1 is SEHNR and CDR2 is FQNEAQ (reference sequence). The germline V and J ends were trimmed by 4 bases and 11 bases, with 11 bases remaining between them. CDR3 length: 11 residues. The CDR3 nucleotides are TGTGCCAGCAGCTCCTTTGGGGAGCAGTACTTC. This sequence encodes CASSSFGEQYF.

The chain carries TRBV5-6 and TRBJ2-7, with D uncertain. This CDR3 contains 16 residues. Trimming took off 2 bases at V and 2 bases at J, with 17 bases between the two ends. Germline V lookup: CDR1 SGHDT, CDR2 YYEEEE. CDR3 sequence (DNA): TGTGCCAGCAGCTTTGGTGGCTCCTCCGGGCCCTACGAGCAGTACTTC. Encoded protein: CASSFGGSSGPYEQYF.